A single sample gave rise to the 14 T cell receptor beta chains below, sequenced in a study of cytomegalovirus exposure and HLA in healthy donors. The method was immunoSEQ multiplex PCR; TCRdb's version includes in-frame clones alone and lacks a portion of them. This table has hundreds of thousands of clones, approximately 90% appearing once. Input material: PBMCs. All receptors derive from a man between 18 and 29 years old in good health and CMV-seronegative.

This clone has just a few counts. The chain recombines TRBV4-1 with TRBJ1-6, with D tentatively TRBD1 (5 bases). The germline V and J ends were trimmed by 0 bases and 7 bases, with 13 bases remaining between them. The CDR3 sequence is 16 residues long. Germline-derived CDR1 and CDR2 are MGHRA and YSYEKL. The CDR3 region has the DNA TGCGCCAGCAGCCAAGAATTGGGGGGATCCAATTCACCCCTCCACTTT. Protein sequence: CASSQELGGSNSPLHF.

The gene calls are TRBV4-1 and TRBJ2-1; TRBD2 matches at 10 bases. V was clipped by 2 bases and J by 8 bases; unmatched bases: 6. Germline V gives CDR1 MGHRA, CDR2 YSYEKL. This CDR3 comprises 15 residues. CDR3 region: CASSQTSGTLDEQFF. CDR3 nucleotides: TGCGCCAGCAGCCAAACTAGCGGGACATTGGATGAGCAGTTCTTC.

The chain couples TRBV30 to TRBJ1-2; no reliable D call. V was clipped by 2 bases and J by 8 bases, with 3 bases between them. The CDR3 has 9 residues. Germline V gene data show CDR1 as GTSNPN and CDR2 as SVGIG (reference sequence). CDR3 sequence: CAWSSGYTF. The CDR3 region has the DNA TGTGCCTGGAGTTCGGGCTACACCTTC.

The chain joins TRBV28 to TRBJ1-6; TRBD1 is a possible D gene (5 bases). V was cut by 8 bases and J by 0 bases, with 17 bases left in between. The CDR3 sequence is 17 residues long. Germline-derived CDR1 and CDR2 are MDHEN and SYDVKM. The CDR3 sequence is CASGGTLESSYNSPLHF. CDR3 nucleotides: TGTGCCAGCGGGGGGACTCTTGAGAGCTCCTATAATTCACCCCTCCACTTT.

The rearrangement uses TRBV4-3 and TRBJ2-7; D perhaps matches TRBD1 (6 bases). Germline CDR1 is LGHNA and CDR2 is YSLEER. The CDR3 has 14 amino acids. V was clipped by 1 base and J by 6 bases, with 13 bases between them. Here the CDR3 reads CASSQVPGEREQYF. Written as DNA, the CDR3 is TGCGCCAGCAGCCAAGTACCAGGGGAGCGCGAGCAGTACTTC.

The chain combines TRBV2 with TRBJ2-3; 10 bases align to TRBD2. There are 15 residues in the CDR3. Trimming at V came to 6 bases and at J to 0 bases, leaving 3 bases not matched to a gene. Germline CDR1 SNHLY, CDR2 FYNNEI. The chain's CDR3 is CASSPSGSSTDTQYF. The CDR3 nucleotides are TGTGCCAGCAGCCCTAGCGGGAGTAGCACAGATACGCAGTATTTT.

J is TRBJ1-2 and V is TRBV27; D is uncertain. CDR1 and CDR2 from the germline V gene are MNHEY and SMNVEV (reference sequence). Trimming shortened V by 3 bases and J by 5 bases, and 13 bases separated the two germline ends. CDR3 length: 14 residues. CDR3: CASSFAPGSYGYTF. The CDR3 bases are TGTGCCAGCAGTTTCGCCCCCGGTTCTTATGGCTACACCTTC.

The gene calls are TRBV5-1 and TRBJ1-2, with D hard to call. Germline V gives CDR1 SGHRS, CDR2 YFSETQ. This CDR3 contains 11 residues. Between the trimmed V and J ends, which lost 7 bases and 2 bases, there was a span of 6 bases. The DNA for the CDR3 is TGCGCCAGCGGGGAGAACTATGGCTACACCTTC. This gives the protein CASGENYGYTF.

V and J are TRBV27 and TRBJ2-7; 7 bases are shared with TRBD2. V was clipped by 4 bases and J by 1 base; unmatched bases: 10. The germline gives CDR1 MNHEY, CDR2 SMNVEV (reference sequence). The CDR3 has 16 residues. The CDR3: CASSSSAGVVSYEQYF. The CDR3 DNA is TGTGCCAGCAGTTCATCCGCGGGAGTTGTTTCCTACGAGCAGTACTTC.

This chain joins TRBV7-8 and TRBJ2-7, with 8 positions matching TRBD2. V was clipped by 5 bases and J by 4 bases; unmatched bases: 7. The V gene's germline CDR1 is SGHVS and CDR2 FQNEAQ. The CDR3 sequence is 14 residues long. The CDR3 region is CASSPGGENYEQYF. CDR3 in DNA: TGTGCCAGCAGCCCGGGGGGGGAGAATTACGAGCAGTACTTC.

This clone turned up a few times. This chain joins TRBV6-1 and TRBJ1-2; D not certain. The CDR3 spans 12 residues. Germline V gene sequence: CDR1 MNHNS, CDR2 SASEGT. Trimming shortened V by 1 base and J by 5 bases, and 5 bases separated the two germline ends. CDR3 protein: CASSEGRYGYTF. The CDR3 DNA reads as TGTGCCAGCAGTGAAGGTCGGTATGGCTACACCTTC.

This clone appeared a single time. This chain's CDR3 is CASSFGQGNGGYTF. The CDR3 DNA sequence: TGTGCCAGCAGTTTCGGACAGGGGAATGGCGGCTACACCTTC. This sequence joins TRBV28 and TRBJ1-2; 9 nucleotides agree with TRBD1. The CDR3 is 14 residues long. Germline V lookup: CDR1 MDHEN, CDR2 SYDVKM. V dropped 3 bases and J dropped 8; count of bases not matched to a gene: 7.

This clone appeared once. The chain combines TRBV7-2 with TRBJ1-2; 8 bases map to TRBD1. J gave up 8 bases and V 5 bases, and 7 bases lay outside the gene matches. Germline V gene data show CDR1 as SGHTA and CDR2 as FQGNSA. The CDR3 totals 13 residues. CDR3 nucleotide sequence: TGTGCCAGCAGCCGCGACAGGGGAGGCGGCTACACCTTC. Translation: CASSRDRGGGYTF.

The chain recombines TRBV7-9 with TRBJ2-7; TRBD2 is a possible D gene (5 bases). CDR1 and CDR2 (germline): SEHNR, FQNEAQ (reference sequence). The CDR3 is 14 amino acids. V dropped 5 bases and J dropped 5 bases, with 16 bases sitting between them. CDR3 nucleotides: TGTGCCAGCAGCACCCGAACGGAGGCAAACGAGCAGTACTTC. Its translation is CASSTRTEANEQYF.